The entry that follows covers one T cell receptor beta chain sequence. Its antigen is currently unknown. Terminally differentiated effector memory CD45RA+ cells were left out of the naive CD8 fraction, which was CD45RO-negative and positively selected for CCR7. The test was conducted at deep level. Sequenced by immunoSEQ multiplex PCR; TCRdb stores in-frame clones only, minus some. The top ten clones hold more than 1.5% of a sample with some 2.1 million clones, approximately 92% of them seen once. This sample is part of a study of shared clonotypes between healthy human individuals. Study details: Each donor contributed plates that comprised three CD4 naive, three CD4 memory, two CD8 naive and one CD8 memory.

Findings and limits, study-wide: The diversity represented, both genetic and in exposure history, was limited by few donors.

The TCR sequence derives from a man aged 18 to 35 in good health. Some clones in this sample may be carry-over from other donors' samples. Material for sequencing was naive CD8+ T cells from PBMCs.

Here the CDR3 DNA reads TGCGCCAGCAGCCAGAAGGACAGTTCGGGGACTGAAGCTTTCTTT. It codes for CASSQKDSSGTEAFF. The chain links TRBV4-1 to TRBJ1-1; D perhaps matches TRBD1 (6 bases). This CDR3 has 15 residues. V was cut by 3 bases and J by 5 bases, with 16 bases left in between. The germline CDR1 and CDR2 sequences are MGHRA and YSYEKL.